The T cell receptor beta chain under discussion was sequenced for a study of blood T cells in healthy people across ages. It was with a sample-barcoded 5' primer and a J-beta primer mix that a second PCR of about 6 to 12 cycles was run. TCRdb independently ran MiXCR on the 5' RACE reads; one entry per CDR3 protein. This sample has 800,000 or so distinct CDR3 sequences, with approximately 59% found just once. This clonotype has a single count. The sequence derives from a man between 25 and 39 years old in good health. The sample taken for sequencing was blood.

CDR3 amino acids: CASEARGLAGRNEQFF. CDR3 in DNA: TGTGCCAGCGAGGCTAGGGGACTAGCGGGGCGGAATGAGCAGTTCTTC. The V gene is TRBV2, the J gene TRBJ2-1; 13 bases align to TRBD2. V lost 8 bases to trimming and J lost 7 bases; unmatched junction nucleotides: 11. Per germline, CDR1 SNHLY and CDR2 FYNNEI. The CDR3 extends over 16 amino acids. The full variable domain, with the rest looked up from reference TRBV2 and TRBJ2-1, is EPEVTQTPSHQVTQMGQEVILRCVPISNHLYFYWYRQILGQKVEFLVSFYNNEISEKSEIFDDQFSVERPDGSNFTLKIRSTKLEDSAMYFCASEARGLAGRNEQFFGPGTRLTVL.